This T cell receptor beta chain was found in a study of shared clonotypes between healthy human individuals. Study processing details: From ImmunoSEQ came sequences covering only the junction and carrying no quality scores, so filtering differed. Repertoires were generated with immunoSEQ multiplex PCR, while TCRdb's copy carries only in-frame clones and drops some. Clone size and V and J calls were adopted from that table, with D and trimming inferred from the DNA. The table lists hundreds of thousands of clones, approximately 96% of them singletons. General study findings and limits: The sharing of 5% to 6.5% of naive CD4 clonotypes was seen across a handful of donors. On the whole, naive subsets had larger estimated richness than memory subsets had.

As to this clone: Its antigen is undetermined.

Terminally differentiated effector memory CD45RA+ cells were excluded by CCR7 positive selection of CD45RO-negative cells. The clonotype was recovered from a woman aged 25-40 years in good health. Material: naive CD8+ T cells sorted from blood.

The CDR3 sequence: CASSLYVGGNTEAFF. CDR3 DNA sequence: TGTGCCAGCAGTTTATATGTCGGGGGGAACACTGAAGCTTTCTTT. The J gene is TRBJ1-1, the V gene TRBV27; maybe TRBD1 (5 bases). CDR3 length equals 15 residues. V lost 1 base and J lost 1, with 10 bases in between. Germline CDR1 MNHEY, CDR2 SMNVEV (reference sequence).